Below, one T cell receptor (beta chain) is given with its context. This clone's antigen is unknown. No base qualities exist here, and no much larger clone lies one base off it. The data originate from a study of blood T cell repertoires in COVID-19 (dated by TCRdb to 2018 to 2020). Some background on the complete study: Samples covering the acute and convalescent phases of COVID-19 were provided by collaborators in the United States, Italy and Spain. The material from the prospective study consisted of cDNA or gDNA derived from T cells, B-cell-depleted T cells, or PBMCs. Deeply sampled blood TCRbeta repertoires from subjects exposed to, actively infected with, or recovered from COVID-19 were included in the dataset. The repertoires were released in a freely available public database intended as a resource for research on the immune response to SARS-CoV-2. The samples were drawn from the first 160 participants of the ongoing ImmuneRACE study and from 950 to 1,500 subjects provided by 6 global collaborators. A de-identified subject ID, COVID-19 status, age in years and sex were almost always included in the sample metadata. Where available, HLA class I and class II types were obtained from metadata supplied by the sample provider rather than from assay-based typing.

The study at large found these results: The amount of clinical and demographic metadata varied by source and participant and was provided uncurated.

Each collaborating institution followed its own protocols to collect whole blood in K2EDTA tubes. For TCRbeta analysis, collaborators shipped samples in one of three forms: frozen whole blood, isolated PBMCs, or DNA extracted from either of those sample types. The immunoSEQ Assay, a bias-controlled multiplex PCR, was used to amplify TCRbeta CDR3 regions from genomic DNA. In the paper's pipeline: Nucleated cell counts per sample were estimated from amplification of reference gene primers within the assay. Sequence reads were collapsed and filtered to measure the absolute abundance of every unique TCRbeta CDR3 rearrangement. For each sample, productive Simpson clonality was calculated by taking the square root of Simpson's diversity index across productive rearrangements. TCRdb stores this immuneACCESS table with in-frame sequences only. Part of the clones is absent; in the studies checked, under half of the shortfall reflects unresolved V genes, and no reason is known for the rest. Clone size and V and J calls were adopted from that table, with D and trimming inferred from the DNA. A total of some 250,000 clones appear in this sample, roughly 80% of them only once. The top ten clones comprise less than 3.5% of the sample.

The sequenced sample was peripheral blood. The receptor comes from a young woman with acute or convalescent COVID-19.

The CDR3 here reads CASSAGTGYGYTF. The nucleotide sequence reads as follows: TGTGCCAGCAGTGCCGGGACAGGGTATGGCTACACCTTC. Recombination linked TRBV2 to TRBJ1-2; TRBD1 matches 9 bases in the middle. Trimming accounts for 4 bases at V and 5 bases at J, while the number of junction bases matched to no gene is 2. CDR1 and CDR2 were assigned from the germline V gene as SNHLY and FYNNEI. Measured from the cysteine to the phenylalanine, the CDR3 is 13 residues long. The kept DNA is CDR3 alone, 39 bases in frame from the first base. Reference TRBV2 and TRBJ1-2 genes cover what lies past the CDR3, so the full variable domain is EPEVTQTPSHQVTQMGQEVILRCVPISNHLYFYWYRQILGQKVEFLVSFYNNEISEKSEIFDDQFSVERPDGSNFTLKIRSTKLEDSAMYFCASSAGTGYGYTFGSGTRLTVV.